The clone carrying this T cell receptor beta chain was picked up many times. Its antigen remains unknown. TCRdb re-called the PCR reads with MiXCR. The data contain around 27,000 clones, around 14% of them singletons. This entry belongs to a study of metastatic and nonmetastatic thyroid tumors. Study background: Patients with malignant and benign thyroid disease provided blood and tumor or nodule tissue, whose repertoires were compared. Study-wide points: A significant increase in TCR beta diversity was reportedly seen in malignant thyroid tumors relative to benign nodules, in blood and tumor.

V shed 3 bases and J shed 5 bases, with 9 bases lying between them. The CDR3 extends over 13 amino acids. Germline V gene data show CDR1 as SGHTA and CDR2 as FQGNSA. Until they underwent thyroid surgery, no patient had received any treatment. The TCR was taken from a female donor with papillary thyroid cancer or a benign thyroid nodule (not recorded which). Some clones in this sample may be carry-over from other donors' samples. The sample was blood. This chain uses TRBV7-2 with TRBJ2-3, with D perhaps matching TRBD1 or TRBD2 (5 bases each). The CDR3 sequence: CASSFQGEDTQYF. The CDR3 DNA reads TGTGCCAGCAGCTTCCAGGGAGAAGATACGCAGTATTTT.